This TCR beta chain was identified during a study of T cell responses to AZD1222 COVID-19 vaccine. The V gene lost 7 bases and the J gene lost 0 bases, with 12 bases spanning the gap. From germline, CDR1 is MNHEY and CDR2 SVGAGI. The CDR3 spans 15 residues. The protocol was immunoSEQ multiplex PCR, while the TCRdb copy is restricted to in-frame clones and leaves out a portion. This table holds 95,000 to 150,000 clones, about 88% found once. The clonotype comes from an adult in good health. Specimen: peripheral blood, collected on day 0 of AZD1222 vaccination. The V call is TRBV6-5, the J call TRBJ1-4; no reliable D call. CDR3 nucleotides: TGTGCCAGCACTCCCGGCCCCGCAACTAATGAAAAACTGTTTTTT. It translates to CASTPGPATNEKLFF.